The table lists the clone carrying this TCR beta chain with a few counts. With a J-beta primer mix and a sample-barcoded 5' primer, a second PCR ran 7 to 11 cycles. TCRdb redid the calling of the 5' RACE reads with MiXCR, one entry per CDR3 protein. The top ten hold around 23% of the sample, which has some 550,000 distinct CDR3 sequences, roughly 43% seen once. The data were obtained in a study of blood T cells in healthy people across ages. The sequence was collected from an elderly man in good health. The sample taken for sequencing was blood.

The CDR3 bases are TGCGCCAGCACCCTAGCAACCACCTACGAGCAGTACTTC. It translates to CASTLATTYEQYF. The chain recombines TRBV10-2 with TRBJ2-7; D perhaps matches TRBD2 (5 bases). Germline-derived CDR1 and CDR2 are WSHSY and SAAADI. CDR3 length equals 13 residues. The V gene lost 7 bases and the J gene lost 2 bases, with 12 bases spanning the gap.